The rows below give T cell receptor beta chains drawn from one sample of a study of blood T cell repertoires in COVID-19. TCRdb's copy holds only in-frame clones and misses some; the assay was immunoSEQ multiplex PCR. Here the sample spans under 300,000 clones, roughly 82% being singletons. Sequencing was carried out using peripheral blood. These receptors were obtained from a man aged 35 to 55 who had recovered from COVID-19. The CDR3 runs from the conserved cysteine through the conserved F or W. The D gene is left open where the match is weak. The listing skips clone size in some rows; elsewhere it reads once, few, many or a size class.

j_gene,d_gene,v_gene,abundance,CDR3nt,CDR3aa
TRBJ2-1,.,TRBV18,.,TGTGCCAGCTCACCACCTTCCGACAATGAGCAGTTCTTC,CASSPPSDNEQFF
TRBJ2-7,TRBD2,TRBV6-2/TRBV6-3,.,TGTGCCAGCAGTTACGGTCGGCGCGGGGGGGCCGGAGGCGAGCAGTACTTC,CASSYGRRGGAGGEQYF
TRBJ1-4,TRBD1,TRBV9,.,TGTGCCAGCAGCGTAGGGACAGGGGGTGTTGAAAAACTGTTTTTT,CASSVGTGGVEKLFF
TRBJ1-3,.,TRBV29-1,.,TGCAGCGTTGAGCGGCAGAGAAACACCATATATTTT,CSVERQRNTIYF
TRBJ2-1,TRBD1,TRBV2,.,TGTGCCAGCAGTGCACAGGGGGCTTACAATGAGCAGTTCTTC,CASSAQGAYNEQFF
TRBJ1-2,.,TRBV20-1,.,TGCAGTGCCCAGACAGACTATGGCTACACCTTC,CSAQTDYGYTF
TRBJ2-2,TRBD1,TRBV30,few,TGTGCCTGGGTGGTAGGACAGGGGAAGATCGGGGAGCTGTTTTTT,CAWVVGQGKIGELFF
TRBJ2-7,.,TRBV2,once,TGTGCCAGCAGTGGAACTATGTTCTACGAGCAGTACTTC,CASSGTMFYEQYF
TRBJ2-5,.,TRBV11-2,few,TGTGCCAGCAGCTTAAACCAGGCCCAAGAGACCCAGTACTTC,CASSLNQAQETQYF
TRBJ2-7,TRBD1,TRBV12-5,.,TGTGCTAGTGGTTTGGTACCCCCTCAGCCGACAGGGTTTGGCGAGCAGTACTTC,CASGLVPPQPTGFGEQYF
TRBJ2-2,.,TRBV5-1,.,TGCGCCAGCAGCTTGCGGGGTGAGGCCGGGGAGCTGTTTTTT,CASSLRGEAGELFF
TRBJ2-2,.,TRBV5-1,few,TGCGCCAGCAGCTTATCCGGGACACTGAACACCGGGGAGCTGTTTTTT,CASSLSGTLNTGELFF
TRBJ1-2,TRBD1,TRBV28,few,TGTGCCAGCAGTTCCACAGGGGGCGCCAACTATGGCTACACCTTC,CASSSTGGANYGYTF
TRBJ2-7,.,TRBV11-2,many,TGTGCCAGCAGCTTAGATTTCGGGGACTTCTCCTACGAGCAGTACTTC,CASSLDFGDFSYEQYF
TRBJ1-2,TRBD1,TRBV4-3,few,TGCGCCAGCAGCCAAGGGGAATCCCGGGACAGTGTCTATGGCTACACCTTC,CASSQGESRDSVYGYTF
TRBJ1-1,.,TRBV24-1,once,TGTGCCACCAGTGATTTCGGTTCTCGGGGGGCTTTCTTT,CATSDFGSRGAFF
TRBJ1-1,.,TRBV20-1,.,TGCAGTGCTAGTGACGGGACACAAGGGACTGAAGCTTTCTTT,CSASDGTQGTEAFF
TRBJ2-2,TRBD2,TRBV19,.,TGTGCCAGTAGTAAGGCTAGCGGGAGTTGGGGCTACACCGGGGAGCTGTTTTTT,CASSKASGSWGYTGELFF
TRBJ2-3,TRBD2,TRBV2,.,TGTGCCAGCGGGCCTAGCGGGGCAACGCAGTATTTT,CASGPSGATQYF
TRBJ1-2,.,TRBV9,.,TGTGCCAGCAGCGACCCCACGGGACTCAGCTATGGCTACACCTTC,CASSDPTGLSYGYTF
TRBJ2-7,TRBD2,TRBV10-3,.,TGTGCCATCAGTGACGCCCTCATTGGGACTAGTCATTTC,CAISDALIGTSHF
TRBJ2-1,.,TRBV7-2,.,TGTGCCAGCAGCTTTGGGTTCAGGGCACACAATGAGCAGTTCTTC,CASSFGFRAHNEQFF
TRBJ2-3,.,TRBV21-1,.,TGTGCCAGCTCTCGCCGGGGACTGCCATCTAGCACAGATACGCAGTATTTT,CASSRRGLPSSTDTQYF
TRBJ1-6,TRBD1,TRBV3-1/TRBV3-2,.,TGTGCCAGCAGCCCCCAACAGGGGGATAATTCACCCCTCCACTTT,CASSPQQGDNSPLHF
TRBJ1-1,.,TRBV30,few,TGTGCCTGGAGTAACCAACAGGGCGCTGAAGCTTTCTTT,CAWSNQQGAEAFF
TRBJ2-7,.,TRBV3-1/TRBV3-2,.,TGTGCCAGCAGCCACCGCGGGCTCTCCCACTACGAGCAGTACTTC,CASSHRGLSHYEQYF
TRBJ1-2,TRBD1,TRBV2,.,TGTGCCAGCAGCTTCCAAACCGGGACAGGGAATGGCTACACCTTC,CASSFQTGTGNGYTF
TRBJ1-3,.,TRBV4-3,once,TGCGCCAGCAGCCAAGGTTACAGGGATGGAAACACCATATATTTT,CASSQGYRDGNTIYF
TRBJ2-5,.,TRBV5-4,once,TGTGCCAGCAGGTCCCAGGGGCAATGGACCCAGTACTTC,CASRSQGQWTQYF
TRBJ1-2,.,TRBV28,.,TGTGCCAGCATGAGGGAAGCTCATGGCTACACCTTC,CASMREAHGYTF
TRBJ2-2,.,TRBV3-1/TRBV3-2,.,TGTGCCAGCAGCCCCTCGGCGGCGATCACCGGGGAGCTGTTTTTT,CASSPSAAITGELFF
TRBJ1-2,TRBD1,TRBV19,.,TGTGCCAGTAGCCACATAGATCAACAGGGGGCGAATGGCTACACCTTC,CASSHIDQQGANGYTF
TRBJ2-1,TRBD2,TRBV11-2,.,TGTGCCAGCAGCTCCCCCCGACTAGCGACCAATGAGCAGTTCTTC,CASSSPRLATNEQFF
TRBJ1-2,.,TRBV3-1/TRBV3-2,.,TGTGCCAGCAGCTCCGGACAGAATGGCTACACCTTC,CASSSGQNGYTF
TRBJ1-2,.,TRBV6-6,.,TGTGCCAGCAGGCCTTCGACAGTAGATGGCTACACCTTC,CASRPSTVDGYTF
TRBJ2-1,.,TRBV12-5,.,TGTGCTAGTGGTTTGTTGGGGCAGGAGCAGTTCTTC,CASGLLGQEQFF
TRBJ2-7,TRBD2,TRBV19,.,TGTGCCAGTAGTAGAACTTCCGGGACTAGCGGGACCTACGAGCAGTACTTC,CASSRTSGTSGTYEQYF
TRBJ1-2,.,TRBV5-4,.,TGTGCCAGCAGCTTGGGGGGCAGGGAGGACTATGGCTACACCTTC,CASSLGGREDYGYTF
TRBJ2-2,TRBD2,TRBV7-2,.,TGTGCCCCTCACCCGGGCGGGAGATCCACCGGGGAGCTGTTTTTT,CAPHPGGRSTGELFF
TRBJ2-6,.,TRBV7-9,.,TGTGCCATCACACTGGGCAGGGTTGACTCTGGGGCCAACGTCCTGACTTTC,CAITLGRVDSGANVLTF
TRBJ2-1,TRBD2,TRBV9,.,TGTGCCAGCAGCGCCACTAGCGGACCCCTCTTTGTTGAGCAGTTCTTC,CASSATSGPLFVEQFF
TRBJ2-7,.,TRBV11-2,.,TGTGCCAGCAGCTTAGATGTCGGCTACGAGCAGTACTTC,CASSLDVGYEQYF
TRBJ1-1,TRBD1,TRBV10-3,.,TGTGCCAGCTCATTACAGGGGGGCGGAACTGAAGCTTTCTTT,CASSLQGGGTEAFF
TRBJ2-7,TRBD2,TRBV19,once,TGTGCCAGTAGTATTCGGGGGGGCCAGACTTACGAGCAGTACTTC,CASSIRGGQTYEQYF
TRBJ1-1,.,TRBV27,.,TGTGCCAGCTCGGACAGCCCGGGCACTGAAGCTTTCTTT,CASSDSPGTEAFF
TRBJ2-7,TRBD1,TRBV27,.,TGTGCCAGCAGCAGGGACAGACTCTCCTACGAGCAGTACTTC,CASSRDRLSYEQYF
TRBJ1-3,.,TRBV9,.,TGTGCCAGCAGCGGCGGGGGCCCCTCTGGAAACACCATATATTTT,CASSGGGPSGNTIYF
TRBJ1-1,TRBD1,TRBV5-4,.,TGTGCCAGCAGCTTGACCACAGGGGTCGCTGAAGCTTTCTTT,CASSLTTGVAEAFF
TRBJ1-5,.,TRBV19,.,TGTGCCAGTAGTATAGAAGGGGTTCAGCCCCAGCATTTT,CASSIEGVQPQHF
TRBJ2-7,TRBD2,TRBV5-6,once,TGTGCCAGCAGCCCGGGACTAGCGGGAGTAAGGGGCCTCGAGCAGTACTTC,CASSPGLAGVRGLEQYF
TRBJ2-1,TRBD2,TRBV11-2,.,TGTGCCAGCAGCCCCGGGGGCGGGAGGGCCTACAATGAGCAGTTCTTC,CASSPGGGRAYNEQFF
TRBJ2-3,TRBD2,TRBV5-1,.,TGCGCCAGCAGCTTGGTCCCAGGGACTACTAGCACAGATACGCAGTATTTT,CASSLVPGTTSTDTQYF
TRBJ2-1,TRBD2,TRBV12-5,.,TGTGCTAGTGGACCCAAGACTAGCGTAAATTACAATGAGCAGTTCTTC,CASGPKTSVNYNEQFF
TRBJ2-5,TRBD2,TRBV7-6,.,TGTGCCAGCAGTCAGGCCCCTAGCGGGGGATCCCAGACCCAGTACTTC,CASSQAPSGGSQTQYF
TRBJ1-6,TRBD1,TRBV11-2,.,TGTGCCAGCAGCGACAGGGGAAAGGGCCTTAGTTCACCCCTCCACTTT,CASSDRGKGLSSPLHF
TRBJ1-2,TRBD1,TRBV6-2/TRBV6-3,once,TGTGCCAGCAGTTACTCGAAACCCCTGACAGGGGGCTATGGCTACACCTTC,CASSYSKPLTGGYGYTF